Below are 10 T cell receptor beta chains sequenced from a single sample in a study of response to subunit inactivated influenza vaccine. Via MiXCR, TCRdb re-called the RT-PCR reads, giving one row per CDR3 protein. The table lists roughly 500,000 distinct CDR3 sequences, about 15% of them singletons. Sequenced material: CD4+ T cells sorted from PBMCs, taken around 25 months after vaccination. The origin of the receptors is a man between 50 and 69 years old who received an inactivated influenza vaccine.

This clonotype showed up just a few times. J is TRBJ2-7 and V is TRBV27; D assignment may be TRBD1 or TRBD2 (6 bases each). V gave up 2 bases and J gave up 4 bases, with 12 bases separating them. The CDR3 contains 14 residues. CDR1 is MNHEY, CDR2 SMNVEV, per germline (reference sequence). In nucleotides, the CDR3 is TGTGCCAGCAGTTTACGGGGGCGAGGATACGAGCAGTACTTC. Translation: CASSLRGRGYEQYF.

This clonotype has just a few counts. The chain combines TRBV10-3 with TRBJ2-7; a weak D match, TRBD2 (5 bases). Germline CDR1 ENHRY, CDR2 SYGVKD. There are 13 residues in the CDR3. Trimming pared 5 bases from V and 7 bases from J, leaving 15 bases between. CDR3 sequence: CAISNGEPREQYF. The DNA for the CDR3 is TGTGCCATCAGTAACGGGGAACCGCGTGAGCAGTACTTC.

This clonotype was picked up many times. The rearrangement links TRBV25-1 to TRBJ2-7; D is undetermined. The CDR3 is 13 amino acids. V lost 3 bases to trimming and J lost 3 bases, with 9 bases between them. Germline loops: CDR1 MGHDK, CDR2 SYGVNS. The CDR3 bases are TGTGCCAGCAGTGACATCACGGGCTACGAGCAGTACTTC. Its translation is CASSDITGYEQYF.

This rearrangement joins TRBV6-1 to TRBJ2-5, with 8 positions matching TRBD2. From germline, CDR1 is MNHNS and CDR2 SASEGT. V shed 2 bases, J shed 1 base, and the junction held 3 bases outside the gene matches. The CDR3 is 15 amino acids. Here the CDR3 reads CASSEFSGTQETQYF. The DNA for the CDR3 is TGTGCCAGCAGTGAATTTAGCGGGACCCAAGAGACCCAGTACTTC.

This clonotype was detected only a few times. This chain uses TRBV12-3 or TRBV12-4 with TRBJ1-5; 9 bases fit TRBD1. The CDR3 runs 15 residues. V was pared by 4 bases and J by 2 bases, with 3 bases of the junction left unmatched. CDR3 sequence (DNA): TGTGCCAGCAGTTCGGGACAGGGTCGCAATCAGCCCCAGCATTTT. This sequence encodes CASSSGQGRNQPQHF.

There are many counts of this clonotype. In DNA, the CDR3 is TGTGCCAGCAGACCCTCTTTTCCAGAGACCCAGTACTTC. Amino acid sequence: CASRPSFPETQYF. This sequence joins TRBV7-2 and TRBJ2-5; D ambiguous. CDR3 length: 13 residues. Germline V gives CDR1 SGHTA, CDR2 FQGNSA. The V end was cut by 6 bases, the J end by 4 bases, with 12 bases between.

The rearrangement joins TRBV18 to TRBJ2-5; a possible D gene is TRBD2 (6 bases). Between the trimmed V and J ends, which lost 2 bases and 2 bases, there was a span of 12 bases. The CDR3 extends over 15 amino acids. CDR1 and CDR2 (germline): KGHSH, LQKENI. The DNA for the CDR3 is TGTGCCAGCTCACCAATGTCCCTAGCGCAAGAGACCCAGTACTTC. Translated, it gives CASSPMSLAQETQYF.

The chain is built from TRBV11-2 and TRBJ2-7; TRBD1 aligns across 7 bases. Germline V gives CDR1 SGHAT, CDR2 FQNNGV. The V gene end was trimmed by 6 bases and the J gene end by 3 bases; junction bases not matched to a gene: 8. The length of the CDR3 is 14 residues. The CDR3 DNA is TGTGCCAGCAGTCTTGACAGGGTCTTCTACGAGCAGTACTTC. Encoded protein: CASSLDRVFYEQYF.

The gene calls are TRBV29-1 and TRBJ2-2; D is perhaps TRBD1 (6 bases). V lost 6 bases to trimming and J lost 7 bases, with 12 bases between them. The CDR3 is 12 amino acids. Germline V lookup: CDR1 SQVTM, CDR2 ANQGSEA. The CDR3, as DNA: TGCAGCGTCCAGGGGAGAATCGGGGAGCTGTTTTTT. Encoded protein: CSVQGRIGELFF.

This clonotype was counted a few times. The rearrangement links TRBV29-1 to TRBJ2-7; TRBD1 agrees at 9 bases. Germline lookup yields CDR1 SQVTM and CDR2 ANQGSEA. The CDR3 runs to 15 residues. The CDR3 reads CSATSTGQGTYEQYF. The CDR3 coding sequence is TGCAGTGCCACCTCCACGGGACAGGGCACCTACGAGCAGTACTTC.